The T cell receptor (beta chain) under discussion was sequenced for a study of shared clonotypes between healthy human individuals. The germline gives CDR1 MNHNY, CDR2 SVGAGI (reference sequence). The CDR3 totals 14 residues. V was clipped by 6 bases and J by 6 bases, with 15 bases between them. Clones were sequenced by immunoSEQ multiplex PCR, and TCRdb holds only the in-frame ones, with some missing. The data contain about a million clones, around 76% of them seen just once; the ten biggest clones take up 1.2% to 1.5%. This chain links TRBV6-6 with TRBJ2-1; the D gene is possibly TRBD1 (6 bases). The TCR was taken from a man in his late teens or twenties in good health. Input material: memory CD4+ T cells sorted from blood. Subset of the sample: CD45RA-negative fraction. The CDR3 coding sequence is TGTGCCAGCAGGGGGGCCCTAGGGGCCAATGAGCAGTTCTTC. It codes for CASRGALGANEQFF.